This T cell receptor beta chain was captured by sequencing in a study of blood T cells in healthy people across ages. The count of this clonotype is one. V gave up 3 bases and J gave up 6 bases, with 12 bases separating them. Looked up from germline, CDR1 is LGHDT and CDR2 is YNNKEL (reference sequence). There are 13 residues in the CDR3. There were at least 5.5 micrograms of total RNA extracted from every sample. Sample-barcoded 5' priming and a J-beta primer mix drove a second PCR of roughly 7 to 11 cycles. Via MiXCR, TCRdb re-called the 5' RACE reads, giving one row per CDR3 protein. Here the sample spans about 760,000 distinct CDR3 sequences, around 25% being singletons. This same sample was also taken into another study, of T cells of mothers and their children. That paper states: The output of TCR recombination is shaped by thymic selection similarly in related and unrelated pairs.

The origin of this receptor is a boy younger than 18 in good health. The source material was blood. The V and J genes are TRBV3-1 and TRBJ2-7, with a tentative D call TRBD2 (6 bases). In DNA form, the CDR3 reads TGTGCCAGCAGCCAGGGGGACTCTACCGAGCAGTACTTC. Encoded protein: CASSQGDSTEQYF.